Following are 2 T cell receptor beta chains from one sample sequenced in a study of T cell responses to AZD1222 COVID-19 vaccine. Generated by immunoSEQ multiplex PCR, the TCRdb table keeps only in-frame clones and is missing some. The sample records roughly 200,000 clones, about 92% being singletons. This specimen consisted of peripheral blood, obtained on day 0 of MenACWY control vaccination. Receptors originate from an adult in good health.

J is TRBJ1-5 and V is TRBV7-2; 7 bases line up with TRBD1. J lost 6 bases, V lost 0 bases, and 5 bases had no gene match. This CDR3 contains 15 residues. Germline V gives CDR1 SGHTA, CDR2 FQGNSA. The CDR3 spells CASSLAPAGGQPQHF. CDR3 DNA: TGTGCCAGCAGCTTAGCCCCGGCAGGGGGTCAGCCCCAGCATTTT.

The chain employs TRBV5-1 and TRBJ2-3, with 8 bases that match TRBD2. Germline CDR1 and CDR2: SGHRS and YFSETQ. J was trimmed by 6 bases and V by 2 bases; bases with no gene match: 8. The CDR3 totals 15 residues. CDR3 residues: CASSFGTGGPDTQYF. CDR3 sequence (DNA): TGCGCCAGCAGCTTTGGGACGGGGGGGCCGGATACGCAGTATTTT.